These 28 T cell receptor beta chains were all obtained from the same sample, sequenced in a study of blood T cell repertoires in COVID-19. This table comes from immunoSEQ multiplex PCR, and its TCRdb copy is limited to in-frame clones, with some not included. This sample has 85,000 to 95,000 clones; 89% occur once, and the top ten carry about 4.9%. Sample: peripheral blood. Source of these receptors: a man in his fifties or sixties with COVID-19, enrolled during active disease.

The gene calls are TRBV27 and TRBJ1-5, with D unclear. The length of the CDR3 is 14 residues. Trimming pared 5 bases from V and 6 bases from J, leaving 14 bases between. The V gene's germline CDR1 is MNHEY and CDR2 SMNVEV (reference sequence). The DNA of the CDR3 is TGTGCCAGCAGTCCAACGAGAGGCCGTCAGCCCCAGCATTTT. It specifies CASSPTRGRQPQHF.

This chain uses TRBV4-1 with TRBJ2-1, with 8 bases that match TRBD2. The CDR3 consists of 16 residues. V lost 2 bases to trimming and J lost 4 bases; unmatched junction nucleotides: 7. The germline CDR1 and CDR2 sequences are MGHRA and YSYEKL. The CDR3 region has the DNA TGCGCCAGCAGCCAACCCCAGCGGGAGCAGTACAATGAGCAGTTCTTC. The encoded protein is CASSQPQREQYNEQFF.

The gene calls are TRBV19 and TRBJ2-1; 7 nucleotides align to TRBD1. The germline V gene has CDR1 LNHDA and CDR2 SQIVND (reference sequence). This CDR3 region has 15 residues. V gave up 5 bases and J gave up 0 bases; unmatched junction bases: 4. The CDR3 loop reads CASSPQGSSYNEQFF. For the CDR3, the DNA is TGTGCCAGTAGTCCACAGGGGAGCTCCTACAATGAGCAGTTCTTC.

The chain uses TRBV18 and TRBJ2-5; D is possibly TRBD2 (5 bases). Trimming cost V 6 bases and J 5 bases, with 13 bases left between them. In germline, CDR1 is KGHSH, CDR2 LQKENI. The CDR3 covers 13 residues. In DNA form, the CDR3 reads TGTGCCAGCTCCCTCCGGAGCGGCGAGACCCAGTACTTC. Protein: CASSLRSGETQYF.

The genes are TRBV6-1 and TRBJ2-5; 12 bases align to TRBD1. The CDR3 has 16 residues. The germline CDR1 and CDR2 sequences are MNHNS and SASEGT. J was trimmed by 5 bases and V by 4 bases; bases with no gene match: 8. CDR3 region: CASSAPGQGALETQYF. The CDR3 DNA sequence: TGTGCCAGCAGTGCGCCGGGACAGGGGGCGTTGGAGACCCAGTACTTC.

The chain uses TRBV12-3 or TRBV12-4 and TRBJ1-2, with 9 bases that match TRBD1. This CDR3 has 13 amino acids. V lost 6 bases and J lost 6; bases outside the gene matches: 5. The CDR3: CASSYRGRDGYTF. The DNA of the CDR3 is TGTGCCAGCAGCTACAGGGGGCGCGATGGCTACACCTTC.

The chain employs TRBV28 and TRBJ1-1, with a possible D match to TRBD1 (6 bases). The CDR3 has 14 amino acids. V was cut by 8 bases and J by 1 base, with 14 bases left in between. Germline V gene lookup returns CDR1 MDHEN and CDR2 SYDVKM. The CDR3 loop is CASGAGTPNTEAFF. Written as DNA, the CDR3 is TGTGCCAGCGGAGCCGGGACACCGAACACTGAAGCTTTCTTT.

This clone has only a few counts. The chain carries TRBV4-1 and TRBJ2-1; D perhaps matches TRBD1 (6 bases). CDR3 length: 17 residues. Trimming left V 1 base short and J 4 bases short, with 17 bases between. Germline-derived CDR1 and CDR2 are MGHRA and YSYEKL. The CDR3 reads CASSQATGFSSYNEQFF. The CDR3 DNA sequence: TGCGCCAGCAGCCAAGCTACAGGGTTTAGTTCTTACAATGAGCAGTTCTTC.

The chain carries TRBV5-6 and TRBJ2-7; 8 bases line up with TRBD1. The V and J ends lost 4 bases and 3 bases, in that order; junction bases with no gene match: 12. Germline V gene lookup returns CDR1 SGHDT and CDR2 YYEEEE. The CDR3 is 16 residues long. Here the CDR3 reads CASSAGPGQGIYEQYF. In DNA, the CDR3 is TGTGCCAGCAGCGCCGGACCCGGACAGGGCATCTACGAGCAGTACTTC.

J is TRBJ2-1 and V is TRBV9; 7 bases are a match to TRBD2. In germline, CDR1 is SGDLS, CDR2 YYNGEE. Trimming at V came to 1 base and at J to 8 bases, leaving 6 bases not matched to a gene. The CDR3 consists of 14 residues. The CDR3 protein is CASSVSRELHEQFF. As DNA, the CDR3 is TGTGCCAGCAGCGTATCGCGGGAGTTGCATGAGCAGTTCTTC.

The chain is built from TRBV5-8 and TRBJ1-6, with TRBD1 matching over 7 bases. Per the germline V gene, CDR1 is SGHTS and CDR2 is YDEGEE. Trimming cost V 4 bases and J 9 bases; bases outside gene matches: 7. The CDR3 length is 14 residues. The CDR3 sequence is CASSGGDRLSPLHF. CDR3 DNA sequence: TGTGCCAGCAGCGGAGGGGACAGACTTTCACCCCTCCACTTT.

The chain has TRBV5-4 and TRBJ2-1, with 9 bases fitting TRBD2. Per germline, CDR1 SGHNT and CDR2 YYREEE (reference sequence). This CDR3 has 14 amino acids. The V segment lost 5 bases and the J segment 5 bases; nucleotides outside the gene matches: 5. CDR3 DNA: TGTGCCAGCAGGGGGTCTAGCGGGGACAATGAGCAGTTCTTC. It specifies CASRGSSGDNEQFF.

The chain joins TRBV12-3 or TRBV12-4 to TRBJ2-7, with D hard to call. The CDR3 spans 13 residues. V gave up 3 bases and J gave up 0 bases, with 6 bases separating them. In nucleotides, the CDR3 is TGTGCCAGCAGTTTCGACAACTCCTACGAGCAGTACTTC. Translating gives CASSFDNSYEQYF.

CDR3 protein: CASSTGVTDTQYF. The CDR3 DNA is TGCGCCAGCAGTACAGGGGTGACAGATACGCAGTATTTT. This chain connects TRBV10-1 to TRBJ2-3, with 7 bases matching TRBD1. The CDR3 runs 13 residues. Germline loops: CDR1 WNHNN, CDR2 SYGVQD (reference sequence). Trimming cost V 5 bases and J 3 bases; bases outside gene matches: 2.

This clone was counted a few times. The chain's CDR3 is CAWEGGNYGYTF. The CDR3 bases are TGTGCCTGGGAAGGGGGTAACTATGGCTACACCTTC. The chain couples TRBV30 to TRBJ1-2; weak D call: TRBD1 (6 bases). The germline V and J ends were trimmed by 5 bases and 1 base, with 8 bases remaining between them. CDR1 GTSNPN and CDR2 SVGIG come from the germline V gene (reference sequence). This CDR3 spans 12 amino acids. Based on the CDR3 plus reference TRBV30 and TRBJ1-2, the full variable domain is SQTIHQWPATLVQPVGSPLSLECTVEGTSNPNLYWYRQAAGRGLQLLFYSVGIGQISSEVPQNLSASRPQDRQFILSSKKLLLSDSGFYLCAWEGGNYGYTFGSGTRLTVV.

The count of this clone is one. This chain links TRBV5-4 with TRBJ2-1, with 13 bases matching TRBD2. V was clipped by 5 bases and J by 7 bases; unmatched bases: 15. CDR1 and CDR2 from the germline V gene are SGHNT and YYREEE (reference sequence). CDR3 length: 18 amino acids. The CDR3 protein is CASSRTAGLAGAGNEQFF. CDR3 coding DNA: TGTGCCAGCAGTCGGACGGCAGGACTAGCGGGAGCGGGGAATGAGCAGTTCTTC.

The chain has TRBV11-3 and TRBJ2-1, with 11 bases matching TRBD2. Germline V gene sequence: CDR1 SGHNT, CDR2 YENEEA. V dropped 4 bases and J dropped 0; count of bases not matched to a gene: 5. The CDR3 is 17 residues long. The CDR3, as DNA: TGTGCCAGCAGCTCGGGACTAGCGGCCTACTCCTACAATGAGCAGTTCTTC. Translation: CASSSGLAAYSYNEQFF.

In DNA, the CDR3 is TGCGCCAGCAGCTTGGGTGGACCGGGAACTGAAGCTTTCTTT. Amino acid sequence: CASSLGGPGTEAFF. This chain uses TRBV5-1 with TRBJ1-1; D ambiguous. This CDR3 region has 14 residues. Trimming left V 0 bases short and J 5 bases short, with 11 bases between. The germline V gene encodes CDR1 SGHRS and CDR2 YFSETQ.

The gene calls are TRBV11-3 and TRBJ2-7; TRBD1 might be the D (6 bases). Germline-derived CDR1 and CDR2 are SGHNT and YENEEA. Trimming removed 0 bases at V and 2 bases at J, with 14 bases between. The CDR3 is made up of 16 amino acids. CDR3 nucleotide sequence: TGTGCCAGCAGCTTAGATCTTACAGGGAACCCCTACGAGCAGTACTTC. Its translation: CASSLDLTGNPYEQYF.

V is TRBV11-2 and J is TRBJ2-1; no definite D call. V lost 1 base, J lost 1 base, and 2 bases lay in between. Germline loops: CDR1 SGHAT, CDR2 FQNNGV. This CDR3 spans 13 amino acids. The CDR3 sequence is CASSLVSYNEQFF. In nucleotides, the CDR3 is TGTGCCAGCAGCTTAGTATCCTACAATGAGCAGTTCTTC.

The chain recombines TRBV4-1 with TRBJ1-2, with 9 bases matching TRBD1. Germline V gene lookup returns CDR1 MGHRA and CDR2 YSYEKL. CDR3 length equals 15 residues. Trimming at V came to 5 bases and at J to 5 bases, leaving 9 bases not matched to a gene. The CDR3 sequence is CASSDSAGTGYGYTF. The DNA of the CDR3 is TGCGCCAGCAGCGATTCGGCCGGGACAGGGTATGGCTACACCTTC.

This clone was seen only once. The rearrangement links TRBV7-2 to TRBJ2-4, with D perhaps TRBD1 (6 bases). Between the trimmed V and J ends, which lost 4 bases and 0 bases, there was a span of 10 bases. CDR3 length equals 15 residues. The germline gives CDR1 SGHTA, CDR2 FQGNSA. The DNA of the CDR3 is TGTGCCAGCAGCTCTCAGGGGTTAGCCAAAAACATTCAGTACTTC. Residues: CASSSQGLAKNIQYF.

This chain connects TRBV18 to TRBJ1-1; D call uncertain. Germline V gives CDR1 KGHSH, CDR2 LQKENI. Between the trimmed V and J ends, which lost 2 bases and 0 bases, there was a span of 10 bases. The CDR3 is 15 amino acids. CDR3 protein: CASSPGSPMNTEAFF. The CDR3, as DNA: TGTGCCAGCTCACCAGGCTCACCCATGAACACTGAAGCTTTCTTT. The full variable domain, with the rest looked up from reference TRBV18 and TRBJ1-1, is NAGVMQNPRHLVRRRGQEARLRCSPMKGHSHVYWYRQLPEEGLKFMVYLQKENIIDESGMPKERFSAEFPKEGPSILRIQQVVRGDSAAYFCASSPGSPMNTEAFFGQGTRLTVV.

V and J are TRBV5-1 and TRBJ2-2; D is uncertain. CDR1 and CDR2 (germline): SGHRS, YFSETQ. The length of the CDR3 is 12 residues. V shed 5 bases and J shed 7 bases, with 9 bases lying between them. For the CDR3, the DNA is TGCGCCAGCAGGGAGTCTGGCGGGGAGCTGTTTTTT. Protein product: CASRESGGELFF.

The chain recombines TRBV4-1 with TRBJ1-2, with TRBD1 identical over 8 bases. This CDR3 has 14 amino acids. With 5 bases clipped from V and 4 bases from J, the junction kept 6 bases outside the gene matches. Germline V gives CDR1 MGHRA, CDR2 YSYEKL. Here the CDR3 reads CASSLETGAYGYTF. CDR3 nucleotides: TGCGCCAGCAGCTTAGAGACAGGGGCCTATGGCTACACCTTC.

The chain joins TRBV20-1 to TRBJ2-3; 7 bases agree with TRBD2. The CDR3 runs 13 residues. V gave up 3 bases and J gave up 4 bases; unmatched junction bases: 4. Per the germline V gene, CDR1 is DFQATT and CDR2 is SNEGSKA (reference sequence). CDR3: CSASGGSPDTQYF. CDR3 sequence (DNA): TGCAGTGCTAGTGGCGGGAGCCCAGATACGCAGTATTTT.

V usage is TRBV5-4 and J usage is TRBJ1-2; 8 positions agree with TRBD1. This CDR3 has 17 amino acids. Germline CDR1 SGHNT, CDR2 YYREEE (reference sequence). Trimming cost V 4 bases and J 3 bases; bases outside gene matches: 14. CDR3 nucleotide sequence: TGTGCCAGCAGCCCAACAGCAGGGGGCGGTCGTTACTATGGCTACACCTTC. Protein product: CASSPTAGGGRYYGYTF.

The CDR3 protein is CASSELAGVLDEQYF. CDR3 nucleotide sequence: TGCGCCAGCAGTGAACTAGCGGGAGTCTTGGACGAGCAGTACTTC. This chain connects TRBV10-1 to TRBJ2-7, with TRBD2 identical over 11 bases. Germline V gives CDR1 WNHNN, CDR2 SYGVQD (reference sequence). Trimming at V came to 3 bases and at J to 5 bases, leaving 6 bases not matched to a gene. The CDR3 sequence is 15 residues long.